This is a list of T cell receptor beta chains from one sample in a study of naive and memory T cell subsets. TCRdb processed the UMI-ligation and nested PCR reads anew with MiXCR; each CDR3 protein has one entry. The sample includes approximately 100,000 distinct CDR3 sequences, roughly 15% of them seen just once. The sample comprised naive CD8+ T cells from blood. Receptors were obtained from a human donor in good health. The CDR3 runs from the conserved cysteine through the conserved F or W. A D gene is named only where the DNA matches it firmly. The size field is filled for only some rows; it gives once, few, many or a size class.

v_call	d_call	clone_size	j_call	cdr3_aa	cdr3_nt
TRBV12-3/TRBV12-4	TRBD2	once	TRBJ2-7	CASSSGLAGGYEQYF	TGTGCCAGCAGTTCGGGACTAGCGGGAGGATACGAGCAGTACTTC
TRBV5-4	TRBD2	.	TRBJ2-1	CASSWRGSNEQFF	TGTGCCAGCAGCTGGCGGGGGAGTAATGAGCAGTTCTTC
TRBV7-2	TRBD1	.	TRBJ2-5	CASSLIKGAQETQYF	TGTGCCAGCAGCTTAATTAAGGGGGCGCAAGAGACCCAGTACTTC
TRBV27	.	few	TRBJ1-2	CASSLKAGNGYTF	TGTGCCAGCAGTTTAAAGGCCGGAAATGGCTACACCTTC
TRBV5-4	.	.	TRBJ2-7	CASRMLGGYEQYF	TGTGCCAGCAGGATGTTAGGAGGCTACGAGCAGTACTTC
TRBV7-2	.	many	TRBJ2-3	CASSLMWGTDTQYF	TGTGCCAGCAGCTTAATGTGGGGCACAGATACGCAGTATTTT
TRBV27	TRBD2	.	TRBJ2-3	CASRPTSGILLSSTDTQYF	TGTGCCAGCAGACCGACTAGCGGCATCCTCTTATCTAGCACAGATACGCAGTATTTT
TRBV30	.	many	TRBJ1-5	CAWSDLNQPQHF	TGTGCCTGGAGTGATCTAAATCAGCCCCAGCATTTT
TRBV7-6	.	.	TRBJ2-5	CASSRRDQETQYF	TGTGCCAGCAGCCGACGGGACCAAGAGACCCAGTACTTC
TRBV29-1	.	few	TRBJ2-5	CSVETQYF	TGCAGCGTTGAGACCCAGTACTTC
TRBV2	.	.	TRBJ2-7	CASIDPRTHEDEQYF	TGTGCCAGCATCGACCCACGAACTCATGAGGACGAGCAGTACTTC
TRBV7-9	TRBD2	few	TRBJ2-5	CASSLGLAETQYF	TGTGCCAGCAGCCTCGGACTAGCGGAGACCCAGTACTTC
TRBV28	.	few	TRBJ2-5	CASSPRTVYQETQYF	TGTGCCAGCAGTCCCAGGACCGTGTACCAAGAGACCCAGTACTTC
TRBV7-6	.	few	TRBJ2-1	CASSLSQVYNEQFF	TGTGCCAGCAGCTTAAGCCAGGTTTACAATGAGCAGTTCTTC
TRBV12-3/TRBV12-4	.	.	TRBJ2-5	CASSLAGGGAETQYF	TGTGCCAGCAGTTTAGCGGGAGGGGGGGCTGAGACCCAGTACTTC
TRBV7-9	TRBD2	few	TRBJ2-2	CASSSKTSGMNTGELFF	TGTGCCAGCAGCTCCAAGACTAGCGGGATGAACACCGGGGAGCTGTTTTTT
TRBV4-3	TRBD1	many	TRBJ1-2	CASSHGQGGGNSGYTF	TGCGCCAGCAGCCACGGCCAAGGGGGCGGGAACTCTGGCTACACCTTC
TRBV29-1	.	.	TRBJ2-3	CSVDCLLNRTDTQYF	TGCAGCGTTGACTGTCTTCTCAACCGCACAGATACGCAGTATTTT
TRBV29-1	TRBD2	.	TRBJ2-7	CSARIGEGRAYEQYF	TGCAGCGCTCGAATTGGGGAGGGGAGAGCGTACGAGCAGTACTTC
TRBV28	TRBD2	once	TRBJ2-7	CASSTGTSSYEQYF	TGTGCCAGCAGTACCGGGACTAGCTCCTACGAGCAGTACTTC
TRBV4-3	TRBD2	few	TRBJ2-1	CASSQELAGGLHEQFF	TGCGCCAGCAGCCAAGAACTAGCGGGAGGTCTCCATGAGCAGTTCTTC
TRBV12-3/TRBV12-4	.	many	TRBJ2-5	CASSLGGPETQYF	TGTGCCAGCAGTTTAGGCGGACCGGAGACCCAGTACTTC